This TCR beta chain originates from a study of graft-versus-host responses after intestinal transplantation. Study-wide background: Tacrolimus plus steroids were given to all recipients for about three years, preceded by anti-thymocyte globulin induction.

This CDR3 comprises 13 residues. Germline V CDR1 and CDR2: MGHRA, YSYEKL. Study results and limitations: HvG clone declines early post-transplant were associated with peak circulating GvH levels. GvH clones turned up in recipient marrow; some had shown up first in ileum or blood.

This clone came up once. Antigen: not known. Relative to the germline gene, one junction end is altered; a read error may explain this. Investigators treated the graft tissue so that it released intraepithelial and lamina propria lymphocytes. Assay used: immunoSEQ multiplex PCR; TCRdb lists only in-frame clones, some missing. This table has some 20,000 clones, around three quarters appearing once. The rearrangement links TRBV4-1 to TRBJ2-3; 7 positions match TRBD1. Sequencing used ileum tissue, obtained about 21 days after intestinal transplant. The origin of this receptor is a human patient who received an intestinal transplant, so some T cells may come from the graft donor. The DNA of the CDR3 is TGCGCCAGCAGCCAAGATAGGACAGGAATCGGGCATTTT. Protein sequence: CASSQDRTGIGHF.